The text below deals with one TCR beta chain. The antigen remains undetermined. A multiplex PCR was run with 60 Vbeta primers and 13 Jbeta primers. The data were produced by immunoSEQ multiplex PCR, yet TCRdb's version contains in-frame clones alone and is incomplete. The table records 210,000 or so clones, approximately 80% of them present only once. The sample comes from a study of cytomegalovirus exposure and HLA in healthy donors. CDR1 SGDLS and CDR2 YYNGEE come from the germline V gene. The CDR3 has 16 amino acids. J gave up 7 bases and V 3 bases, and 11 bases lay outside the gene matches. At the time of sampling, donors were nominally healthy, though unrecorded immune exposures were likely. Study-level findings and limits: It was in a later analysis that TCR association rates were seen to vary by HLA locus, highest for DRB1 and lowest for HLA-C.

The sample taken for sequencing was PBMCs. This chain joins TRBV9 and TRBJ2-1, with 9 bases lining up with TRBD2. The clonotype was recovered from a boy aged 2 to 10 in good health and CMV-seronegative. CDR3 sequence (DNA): TGTGCCAGCAGCGCTAGACTAGCGGCAAACGAAAATGAGCAGTTCTTC. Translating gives CASSARLAANENEQFF.